A selection of T cell receptor beta chains follows, all from one sample in a study of blood T cell repertoires in COVID-19. Generated by immunoSEQ multiplex PCR, the TCRdb table keeps only in-frame clones and is missing some. The table lists 200,000 or so clones, roughly four fifths of them singletons. The sample taken for sequencing was peripheral blood. These receptors were collected from a woman aged 80 or over with COVID-19, enrolled during active disease. Each CDR3 is given with its conserved first and last residue. D genes are given only for firm matches. Clone size appears in some rows only: once, few, many, or a class for an expanded clone.

.	TRBV7-2	.	TRBJ1-2	CASSLAGGARVYGYTF	TGTGCCAGCAGCTTAGCGGGGGGGGCTCGGGTCTATGGCTACACCTTC
TRBD1	TRBV4-1	.	TRBJ1-2	CASSTRTGQPNYGYTF	TGCGCCAGCAGCACCCGGACAGGACAACCTAACTATGGCTACACCTTC
TRBD1	TRBV2	.	TRBJ1-2	CASSEITGANYGYTF	TGTGCCAGCAGTGAGATTACAGGGGCCAACTATGGCTACACCTTC
TRBD1	TRBV2	.	TRBJ2-3	CASRWDRGEDTQYF	TGTGCCAGCAGGTGGGACAGGGGGGAAGATACGCAGTATTTT
.	TRBV2	.	TRBJ2-1	CASSEMASSYNEQFF	TGTGCCAGCAGTGAAATGGCCAGCTCCTACAATGAGCAGTTCTTC
.	TRBV7-6	once	TRBJ2-1	CASSARAPRTYNEQFF	TGTGCCAGCAGCGCCAGGGCCCCTCGCACATACAATGAGCAGTTCTTC
.	TRBV7-9	few	TRBJ2-1	CASSPDSNEQFF	TGTGCCAGCAGCCCGGACAGTAATGAGCAGTTCTTC
TRBD1	TRBV27	.	TRBJ1-1	CASSLFLDRAHEAFF	TGTGCCAGCAGTTTATTTCTGGACAGGGCTCATGAAGCTTTCTTT
TRBD1	TRBV5-6	.	TRBJ1-4	CASSTRAGGREKLFF	TGTGCCAGCAGCACGAGGGCAGGGGGCCGAGAAAAACTGTTTTTT
.	TRBV28	.	TRBJ1-2	CASSNQGNNYGYTF	TGTGCCAGCAGCAATCAGGGGAATAACTATGGCTACACCTTC
TRBD2	TRBV5-1	.	TRBJ2-5	CASSRRESGRETQYF	TGCGCCAGCAGCCGCCGTGAGAGCGGGAGGGAGACCCAGTACTTC
.	TRBV6-2/TRBV6-3	.	TRBJ1-1	CASSYLNSGTEAFF	TGTGCCAGCAGTTACCTGAATAGCGGCACTGAAGCTTTCTTT
.	TRBV6-2/TRBV6-3	.	TRBJ2-3	CASSYSMGGALTDTQYF	TGTGCCAGCAGTTACTCGATGGGGGGGGCTCTCACAGATACGCAGTATTTT
.	TRBV7-2	.	TRBJ1-2	CASSRTALNYGYTF	TGTGCCAGCAGCAGGACAGCCCTAAACTATGGCTACACCTTC
.	TRBV3-1/TRBV3-2	.	TRBJ2-2	CASRPNYGRNTGELFF	TGTGCCAGCAGACCGAACTACGGGAGAAACACCGGGGAGCTGTTTTTT
TRBD1	TRBV7-2	.	TRBJ2-7	CASSLEGQGAEQYF	TGTGCCAGCAGCTTGGAGGGACAGGGGGCCGAGCAGTACTTC
.	TRBV21-1	.	TRBJ2-1	CASSKKRTSGLKFLSYNEQFF	TGTGCCAGCAGCAAAAAGAGGACTAGCGGCTTGAAATTCCTCTCCTACAATGAGCAGTTCTTC
TRBD1	TRBV27	once	TRBJ1-1	CASSQRQGGGTEAFF	TGTGCCAGCAGTCAGAGACAGGGGGGCGGCACTGAAGCTTTCTTT
.	TRBV5-1	few	TRBJ2-7	CASRPDGEGEQYF	TGCGCCAGCAGACCGGACGGTGAGGGCGAGCAGTACTTC
.	TRBV6-2/TRBV6-3	.	TRBJ2-3	CASSYVWADTQYF	TGTGCCAGCAGTTACGTGTGGGCGGATACGCAGTATTTT
TRBD1	TRBV18	once	TRBJ2-7	CASSVSGTVNSYEQYF	TGTGCCAGCTCAGTATCCGGGACAGTTAACTCCTACGAGCAGTACTTC
TRBD2	TRBV28	.	TRBJ2-1	CASSYPGRRNNEQFF	TGTGCCAGCAGTTACCCCGGGAGGAGGAACAATGAGCAGTTCTTC
TRBD2	TRBV7-2	.	TRBJ2-3	CASSSWTSPDTQYF	TGTGCCAGCAGCTCCTGGACTAGCCCAGATACGCAGTATTTT
TRBD2	TRBV24-1	.	TRBJ2-3	CATSDPGRGEVTQYF	TGTGCCACCAGTGACCCCGGCCGGGGGGAGGTTACGCAGTATTTT
.	TRBV2	few	TRBJ1-1	CASSEGGAGAFF	TGTGCCAGCAGTGAAGGAGGCGCCGGAGCTTTCTTT
.	TRBV11-2	.	TRBJ2-2	CASSPFVGNTGELFF	TGTGCCAGCAGCCCCTTTGTCGGTAACACCGGGGAGCTGTTTTTT
.	TRBV2	.	TRBJ1-5	CASSLFQGSHQPQHF	TGTGCCAGCAGCCTATTCCAGGGTAGCCATCAGCCCCAGCATTTT
.	TRBV18	.	TRBJ1-4	CASSPPEWGEQEKLFF	TGTGCCAGCTCACCACCGGAATGGGGGGAACAGGAAAAACTGTTTTTT
TRBD1	TRBV19	.	TRBJ1-5	CASSPVQGVGYQPQHF	TGTGCCAGTAGTCCGGTACAGGGGGTCGGTTATCAGCCCCAGCATTTT
.	TRBV11-3	.	TRBJ2-7	CASSLEGAPYEQYF	TGTGCCAGCAGCTTAGAGGGGGCCCCCTACGAGCAGTACTTC
TRBD1	TRBV5-4	.	TRBJ1-1	CASRDTGGRVNTEAFF	TGTGCCAGCAGAGATACAGGGGGCAGGGTGAACACTGAAGCTTTCTTT
.	TRBV15	.	TRBJ2-5	CATSRRGYQETQYF	TGTGCCACCAGCAGAAGGGGTTACCAAGAGACCCAGTACTTC
TRBD1	TRBV5-8	.	TRBJ2-7	CASSLGGQVTPREQYF	TGTGCCAGCAGCTTGGGGGGACAGGTAACCCCTCGCGAGCAGTACTTC
TRBD2	TRBV11-2	.	TRBJ2-1	CASSPMPGLARDNEQFF	TGTGCCAGCAGCCCTATGCCGGGACTAGCAAGAGACAATGAGCAGTTCTTC
TRBD1	TRBV27	.	TRBJ1-5	CASAGTGHQPQHF	TGTGCCAGCGCCGGGACAGGCCATCAGCCCCAGCATTTT
.	TRBV28	.	TRBJ2-1	CASSLRPSRLNEQFF	TGTGCCAGCAGTTTGAGGCCTAGCAGACTAAATGAGCAGTTCTTC
.	TRBV6-6	.	TRBJ2-1	CAVKGTFYNEQFF	TGTGCCGTAAAGGGGACTTTCTACAATGAGCAGTTCTTC
.	TRBV5-1	.	TRBJ2-7	CASSLGGTYEQYF	TGCGCCAGCAGCTTGGGAGGGACCTACGAGCAGTACTTC
TRBD2	TRBV5-1	.	TRBJ2-7	CASSRTSGISYEQYF	TGCGCCAGCAGCCGTACTAGCGGGATCTCCTACGAGCAGTACTTC